These 26 T cell receptor beta chains share one sample of origin, sequenced in a study of T cells expressing NK-cell markers. TCRdb reprocessed the 5' RACE reads and reports one entry per CDR3 protein, with no DNA. The sample spans approximately 22,000 distinct CDR3 sequences; the ten largest clones claim 45% to 65%. The sample consisted of blood T cells: a sorted CD56 or NKG2C T cell subset, CD4+ or CD8+ T cells, or bulk PBMC T cells (not recorded which). These receptors were collected from a man between 18 and 69 years old in good health.

The chain links TRBV12-3 or TRBV12-4 to TRBJ2-7; TCRdb reports TRBD1, a call that lacks DNA to check it against. This CDR3 comprises 14 residues. CDR3 sequence reads: CASGSRGGRDEQYF.

The chain is built from TRBV13 and TRBJ2-7; with no DNA, the TCRdb D assignment of TRBD1 cannot be verified. The germline gives CDR1 PRHDT, CDR2 FYEKMQ (reference sequence). The CDR3 sequence is 15 residues long. The CDR3 here is CASSDSRQGSYEQYF.

The V and J genes are TRBV29-1 and TRBJ2-7; without DNA, the TCRdb call of TRBD1 cannot be checked. CDR3 length: 15 amino acids. In germline, CDR1 is SQVTM, CDR2 ANQGSEA. This chain's CDR3 is CSVESRGGGLYEQYF.

The rearrangement joins TRBV4-2 to TRBJ2-7; TCRdb's D gene call, TRBD1, goes unchecked for lack of DNA. The CDR3 has 14 amino acids. Germline CDR1 is LGHNA and CDR2 is YNFKEQ. CDR3 residues: CASSQVGAGDEQYF.

The chain recombines TRBV5-4 with TRBJ1-1; with no DNA, the TCRdb D assignment of TRBD1 cannot be verified. The CDR3 is 15 residues long. Germline values: CDR1 SGHNT, CDR2 YYREEE (reference sequence). The CDR3 reads CASSLPGAMDTEAFF.

The chain employs TRBV6-2 or TRBV6-3 and TRBJ1-1. CDR3 length equals 15 residues. Germline loops: CDR1 MNHEY, CDR2 SVGEGT. The CDR3 loop is CASSYAVSQNTEAFF.

The rearrangement joins TRBV28 to TRBJ2-7; with no DNA, the TCRdb D assignment of TRBD2 cannot be verified. CDR3 length equals 15 residues. Germline CDR1 and CDR2: MDHEN and SYDVKM. The CDR3 loop is CASSWGLAGKYEQYF. Filled out from reference TRBV28 and TRBJ2-7, the complete variable domain reads DVKVTQSSRYLVKRTGEKVFLECVQDMDHENMFWYRQDPGLGLRLIYFSYDVKMKEKGDIPEGYSVSREKKERFSLILESASTNQTSMYLCASSWGLAGKYEQYFGPGTRLTVT.

The V gene is TRBV7-9, the J gene TRBJ1-1; TCRdb's D call, TRBD1, is unchecked because there is no DNA. The CDR3 consists of 16 residues. Germline lookup yields CDR1 SEHNR and CDR2 FQNEAQ (reference sequence). CDR3 amino acids: CASSTRGGIMNTEAFF.

V usage is TRBV21-1 and J usage is TRBJ2-7; TCRdb lists TRBD1, though no DNA is available to test this call. TRBV21-1 is noted as a pseudogene. CDR3 length: 15 residues. This chain's CDR3 is CASSSHRGFSYEQYF.

The rearrangement links TRBV4-1 to TRBJ2-7; TCRdb reports TRBD1, a call that lacks DNA to check it against. CDR3 length: 16 residues. Germline values: CDR1 MGHRA, CDR2 YSYEKL. This CDR3 reads CASSLPDRGETYEQYF.

The V and J genes are TRBV20-1 and TRBJ1-1. Germline assignment: CDR1 DFQATT and CDR2 SNEGSKA (reference sequence). CDR3 size: 14 residues. The CDR3 sequence is CSARGSPGRTEAFF.

This rearrangement joins TRBV20-1 to TRBJ1-2. In germline, CDR1 is DFQATT, CDR2 SNEGSKA (reference sequence). This CDR3 is built from 13 residues. CDR3 residues: CSARASANYGYTF.

The chain carries TRBV15 and TRBJ1-5. The CDR3 covers 16 residues. CDR1 and CDR2 (germline): LNHNV, YYDKDF (reference sequence). The CDR3 spells CATSRETAYSNQPQHF.

The rearrangement uses TRBV2 and TRBJ1-1; TCRdb designates TRBD1, a call that cannot be tested without DNA. This CDR3 has 13 amino acids. CDR1 and CDR2 (germline): SNHLY, FYNNEI. The CDR3 sequence: CASHRGPNTEAFF.

The chain combines TRBV6-5 with TRBJ2-3. The CDR3 runs to 14 residues. Germline-derived CDR1 and CDR2 are MNHEY and SVGAGI. The CDR3 sequence is CASSYRPSQGTQYF.

V is TRBV4-1 and J is TRBJ1-1. The CDR3 is made up of 12 amino acids. CDR1 and CDR2 from the germline V gene are MGHRA and YSYEKL. The CDR3 spells CASSQTGHGAFF.

V is TRBV6-5 and J is TRBJ1-5; the TCRdb call, TRBD1, lacks DNA for checking. In germline, CDR1 is MNHEY, CDR2 SVGAGI. There are 16 residues in the CDR3. CDR3 residues: CASSYSDRKLNQPQHF.

The chain joins TRBV20-1 to TRBJ2-2; TCRdb proposes TRBD2, but this gene call is untestable without DNA. Germline V gives CDR1 DFQATT, CDR2 SNEGSKA (reference sequence). The CDR3 length is 13 residues. Here the CDR3 reads CSASGLNTGELFF.

The V gene is TRBV20-1, the J gene TRBJ2-1; TCRdb reports TRBD2, a call that lacks DNA to check it against. This CDR3 region has 15 residues. The germline V gene has CDR1 DFQATT and CDR2 SNEGSKA (reference sequence). CDR3 sequence reads: CSASLAGPAYNEQFF.

The chain carries TRBV2 and TRBJ2-1; TCRdb's D call, TRBD2, is unchecked because there is no DNA. The germline V gene encodes CDR1 SNHLY and CDR2 FYNNEI. The CDR3 totals 14 residues. CDR3 amino acids: CANKLAGGYNEQFF.

The rearrangement uses TRBV4-1 and TRBJ2-6. This CDR3 is 18 amino acids long. Looked up from germline, CDR1 is MGHRA and CDR2 is YSYEKL. CDR3 residues: CASSHTRPAISGANVLTF.

The J gene is TRBJ1-2, the V gene TRBV6-2 or TRBV6-3. The CDR3 covers 12 residues. In germline, CDR1 is MNHEY, CDR2 SVGEGT. CDR3 residues: CASSPDRYGYTF.

The gene calls are TRBV7-2 and TRBJ2-5. Germline assignment: CDR1 SGHTA and CDR2 FQGNSA. This CDR3 is built from 14 residues. CDR3 loop: CASSLSAIQETQYF.

The gene calls are TRBV29-1 and TRBJ2-1; the TRBD2 assignment by TCRdb is unverifiable without DNA. There are 14 residues in the CDR3. From germline, CDR1 is SQVTM and CDR2 ANQGSEA. The CDR3 reads CSVERTSGVNEQFF.

The chain couples TRBV7-9 to TRBJ2-1; there is no DNA to check the TCRdb D call of TRBD2. The germline V gene encodes CDR1 SEHNR and CDR2 FQNEAQ (reference sequence). This CDR3 spans 16 amino acids. CDR3 in amino acids: CASSLTLAGAWNEQFF.

V is TRBV7-9 and J is TRBJ1-2. From germline, CDR1 is SEHNR and CDR2 FQNEAQ (reference sequence). This CDR3 region has 14 residues. CDR3: CASSWEGPRGGYTF.